This TCR beta chain was retrieved from a study of identical twins (dated by TCRdb to 2015 to 2016). Describing the broader study: To test whether fetal clonotypes persist, this study deep-sequenced TCR alpha and beta repertoires from monozygotic twins, from unrelated adults of various ages, and from cord blood. To rule out contamination, replicate twin experiments were performed at different times with different library preparation protocols.

There are a few counts of this clonotype. Its antigen is still unknown. Base qualities are not recorded, but no much larger clone differs from it by a single base. Every donor in the study was a healthy Caucasian. The twin cohort consisted of three pairs of female monozygotic twins, all aged roughly 18 to 29 years. Positive isolation kits from Invitrogen were used to isolate the CD4+ and CD8+ T cell populations. Overall results and qualifications from the work: Conclusions relied on cross-sectional statistical analysis, since the same donors could not be followed over many years. Compared with coincidental sharing between unrelated individuals, out-of-frame TCR alpha sequences shared between twins showed an excess of sequences with low generation probability. Zero-insertion analyses could be partly confounded by invariant T cells such as MAIT and iNKT, though diverse VJ usage argued against such confounding for most clonotypes. Recombination models systematically underestimated out-of-frame TCR alpha sharing in monozygotic twins but agreed with sharing between unrelated individuals. The excess sharing between twins in beta out-of-frame sequences was weaker because fewer shared sequences reduced the signal-to-noise ratio. Fewer insertions were carried by abundant cord blood beta clonotypes; a weaker similar trend was observed in young adult naive repertoires, while no such trend was observed in memory repertoires.

Library preparation used 5' RACE. TCRdb lists the instrument as Illumina HiSeq 2000. Template switching introduced a universal primer binding site; the final cDNA contained a unique molecular identifier, enabling accurate counting of TCR cDNA molecules. Specific primers in the conserved constant-segment region were used to synthesize first-strand cDNA for TCR alpha and beta chains. To control for contamination, every cDNA library carried two barcodes: a SMART-Mk sample barcode plus Illumina barcodes. TruSeq adapter sequences along with Illumina sample barcodes were introduced in two successive PCR steps. The Illumina HiSeq platform was used with custom primers to sequence TCR alpha and beta cDNA libraries. The authors' analysis ran thus. Raw reads were processed with MiGEC to extract unique molecular identifiers, and MiXCR was used to determine CDR3 positions. Recombination models were inferred per individual with the repgenHMM and IGoR tools using an EM algorithm. Shared clonotypes were analyzed with the tcR package in R, and sharing was normalized by the product of cloneset sizes. Out-of-frame nonproductive sequences were analyzed to study raw recombination free of thymic and clonal selection effects. The public reads were reanalyzed by TCRdb: fastp trimming at Q25, MiXCR alignment, in-frame beta chains only. Under each unique CDR3 protein, matching rows form one entry showing the most common genes and DNA. These V and J calls derive from TCRdb rather than the authors' analysis. Recorded for this sample are fewer than 500,000 distinct CDR3 sequences; 13% to 15% of them occurred a single time. About 0.94% of the sample goes to the ten largest clones.

At the junction V is shortened by 7 bases and J by 2 bases, with 17 bases in between. CDR1 SEHNR and CDR2 FQNEAQ are derived from the germline V gene (reference sequence). The CDR3 measures 15 amino acids from cysteine to phenylalanine. Here the CDR3 DNA is all that survives: 45 bases in frame from base 1. These data were also filed under a second study, of yellow fever vaccine responses in identical twins. The other study reports the following: According to the authors, the vaccine-induced T cell response in identical twins seemed to be partly convergent and partly specific to each individual. In the study, vaccine-responding T cell clones were precisely tracked in identical twins.

This chain is built from TRBV7-9 and TRBJ2-5, with no confident D gene call. The sequence derives from a woman aged 18-35 years in good health. The sequencing input was CD4+ T cells sorted from blood. The CDR3 amino acid sequence is: CASTKTPGRQETQYF. The bases are TGTGCCAGCACCAAAACCCCGGGCAGACAAGAGACCCAGTACTTC. This CDR3, with the reference TRBV7-9 and TRBJ2-5 proteins standing in past its ends, gives the full variable domain DTGVSQNPRHKITKRGQNVTFRCDPISEHNRLYWYRQTLGQGPEFLTYFQNEAQLEKSRLLSDRFSAERPKGSFSTLEIQRTEQGDSAMYLCASTKTPGRQETQYFGPGTRLLVL.